This paragraph covers one T cell receptor beta chain sequence. This clonotype was recorded at least ten times. Its antigen target is currently unknown. No base quality information exists; no much larger clone differs at one position. This record belongs to a study of CD8 T cells in ankylosing spondylitis (dated by TCRdb to about 2017). At the level of the whole study: T cell receptor beta repertoires were profiled in healthy donors and ankylosing spondylitis patients so that disease-linked TCR variants could be found. The whole study cohort included 85 to 120 healthy donors and over 20 ankylosing spondylitis patients. Peripheral blood samples were taken, and synovial fluid was additionally collected from ankylosing spondylitis patients. What the authors observed across the whole study: The disease-linked clones had a CD8+ phenotype and were found at relatively low frequencies in peripheral blood. A TCR beta motif made up of several highly homologous amino acid variants appeared to be characteristic of blood from ankylosing spondylitis patients. Some motif variants were previously reported in synovial fluid and blood of reactive arthritis patients, suggesting common disease-initiation mechanisms. The disease-linked clones were reported to be significantly enriched in matched synovial fluid samples from ankylosing spondylitis patients.

The germline V gene supplies CDR1 WSHSY and CDR2 SAAADI. The CDR3, cysteine through phenylalanine, is 15 amino acids long. Of the read, only the CDR3 DNA is kept; its 45 bases are in frame from base 1. Ends trimmed: V by 6 bases, J by 2 bases; bases unmatched to a gene: 2. Sequencing took place on an Illumina HiSeq 2500. TCR beta libraries were prepared by quantitative 5'-RACE with molecular barcodes. From the authors' description of their analysis: To identify disease-linked TCR variants, a new computational method was used, one built on a probabilistic model of VDJ rearrangement. TCRdb redid the processing of the public reads, applying fastp at Q25 and MiXCR, and retained in-frame beta chains. For every CDR3 protein sequence, its rows merge into one entry that carries the most common genes and DNA. TCRdb, rather than the study authors, made the V and J calls. For this sample the table gives roughly 490,000 distinct CDR3 sequences, of which about 5.2% were detected only once. Clones ranked in the top ten supply approximately 3.5% of the sample.

Sequencing was performed on blood, either unsorted or a sorted T cell fraction (not recorded which). This chain joins TRBV10-2 to TRBJ2-3; 13 central bases correspond to TRBD2. This TCR was recovered from a male donor with ankylosing spondylitis. The DNA sequence reads TGCGCCAGCAGAGGGACTAGCGGGATCACAGATACGCAGTATTTT. The translation is CASRGTSGITDTQYF.